Listed here are 18 T cell receptor beta chains from one sample, sequenced in a study of cytomegalovirus exposure and HLA in healthy donors. The PCR employed 60 Vbeta primers together with 13 Jbeta primers. Repertoires were generated with immunoSEQ multiplex PCR, while TCRdb's copy carries only in-frame clones and drops some. Of 110,000 to 150,000 clones listed, approximately 82% were seen once; the top ten hold about 3.4%. Sequences were obtained from PBMCs. The receptors here all came from a man in his late teens or twenties in good health and CMV-seropositive.

J is TRBJ2-4 and V is TRBV6-5; TRBD1 is a possible D gene (8 bases). CDR1 MNHEY and CDR2 SVGAGI come from the germline V gene. There are 14 residues in the CDR3. V lost 5 bases and J 6 bases, leaving 14 bases between the germline ends. The CDR3 protein is CASSDNRGGNIQYF. In DNA form, the CDR3 reads TGTGCCAGCAGTGATAACAGGGGGGGAAACATTCAGTACTTC.

This clone occurred a few times. The chain couples TRBV2 to TRBJ2-2, with TRBD2 identical over 12 bases. CDR3 length: 16 residues. Trimming removed 7 bases from V and 9 bases from J; junction bases left unmatched: 12. From germline, CDR1 is SNHLY and CDR2 FYNNEI. The CDR3: CASIGKVTSGSRELFF. The CDR3 nucleotides are TGTGCCAGCATAGGGAAAGTGACTAGCGGGAGCCGGGAGCTGTTTTTT.

The CDR3 protein is CASSLITDTGELFF. The CDR3 nucleotides are TGTGCCAGCAGCTTAATAACAGACACCGGGGAGCTGTTTTTT. The gene calls are TRBV11-2 and TRBJ2-2; D call uncertain. The length of the CDR3 is 14 residues. Germline V gene sequence: CDR1 SGHAT, CDR2 FQNNGV. The germline V and J ends were trimmed by 2 bases and 3 bases, with 7 bases remaining between them.

This chain links TRBV19 with TRBJ1-4; the D is unclear. CDR1 LNHDA and CDR2 SQIVND come from the germline V gene (reference sequence). V was cut by 7 bases and J by 0 bases, with 12 bases left in between. This CDR3 comprises 15 residues. Here the CDR3 reads CASTPPGATNEKLFF. The CDR3 bases are TGTGCCAGTACTCCTCCCGGAGCAACTAATGAAAAACTGTTTTTT.

The CDR3 DNA follows: TGTGCCAGCAGCGTAGTAGCGGGAGAGTTAATCGAGCAGTACTTC. It codes for CASSVVAGELIEQYF. The chain has TRBV11-2 and TRBJ2-7; 9 bases map to TRBD2. The CDR3 has 15 amino acids. The germline CDR1 and CDR2 sequences are SGHAT and FQNNGV. The V segment lost 5 bases and the J segment 6 bases; nucleotides outside the gene matches: 11.

The chain carries TRBV5-1 and TRBJ1-4, with D unclear. There are 15 residues in the CDR3. In germline, CDR1 is SGHRS, CDR2 YFSETQ. V lost 4 bases to trimming and J lost 4 bases, with 14 bases between them. CDR3 region: CASSPSLVNNEKLFF. The CDR3 DNA is TGCGCCAGCAGCCCGTCTTTAGTGAATAATGAAAAACTGTTTTTT.

In this sample, this clone turned up once. The rearrangement links TRBV10-2 to TRBJ1-4, with TRBD1 matching 7 bases. CDR3 size: 16 residues. Unmatched junction bases numbered 4, after V lost 2 bases and J lost 1 base. The germline V gene encodes CDR1 WSHSY and CDR2 SAAADI. The CDR3 is CASSEEGAGTNEKLFF. The CDR3 nucleotides are TGCGCCAGCAGTGAGGAGGGGGCAGGAACTAATGAAAAACTGTTTTTT.

The V gene is TRBV10-2, the J gene TRBJ2-7; D may be TRBD2 (5 bases). The CDR3 contains 17 residues. Germline-derived CDR1 and CDR2 are WSHSY and SAAADI. Trimming pared 4 bases from V and 4 bases from J, leaving 23 bases between. The CDR3 sequence is CASSADSIPGKTYEQYF. The DNA for the CDR3 is TGCGCCAGCAGTGCAGATTCTATACCCGGGAAGACATACGAGCAGTACTTC.

This chain links TRBV29-1 with TRBJ1-1, with 7 bases lining up with TRBD1. In germline, CDR1 is SQVTM, CDR2 ANQGSEA. The CDR3 is 12 residues long. J gave up 2 bases and V 6 bases, and 3 bases lay outside the gene matches. The DNA for the CDR3 is TGCAGCGTCTGGACAGGTAACACTGAAGCTTTCTTT. This codes for CSVWTGNTEAFF.

This rearrangement joins TRBV6-5 to TRBJ1-1; D remains unclear. The CDR3 has 14 residues. With 0 bases removed from V and 1 base from J, the gap between germline ends came to 6 bases. Per the germline V gene, CDR1 is MNHEY and CDR2 is SVGAGI. The CDR3, as DNA: TGTGCCAGCAGTTACTCGGAGAAGAACACTGAAGCTTTCTTT. Its translation: CASSYSEKNTEAFF.

The V gene is TRBV14, the J gene TRBJ2-7, with TRBD1 matching over 9 bases. V trimming: 5 bases; J trimming: 3 bases; junction bases outside the gene matches: 11. CDR1 SGHDN and CDR2 FVKESK come from the germline V gene. The CDR3 extends over 16 amino acids. This CDR3 reads CASSYTGTGRIYEQYF. In DNA form, the CDR3 reads TGTGCCAGCAGCTATACCGGGACAGGGAGGATCTACGAGCAGTACTTC.

The chain joins TRBV7-4 to TRBJ2-7; 8 bases match TRBD2. CDR3 length: 16 amino acids. Germline CDR1 SGHVT, CDR2 SQSDAQ. With 4 bases clipped from V and 0 bases from J, the junction kept 8 bases outside the gene matches. CDR3 sequence reads: CASSCNSGESSYEQYF. The CDR3 nucleotides are TGTGCCAGCAGCTGCAATAGCGGGGAGTCCTCCTACGAGCAGTACTTC.

The genes are TRBV5-1 and TRBJ1-1, with unresolved D. The CDR3 extends over 12 amino acids. The germline V gene encodes CDR1 SGHRS and CDR2 YFSETQ. Trimming cost V 0 bases and J 7 bases, with 7 bases left between them. CDR3: CASSLDEGEAFF. DNA for the CDR3: TGCGCCAGCAGCTTGGATGAGGGTGAAGCTTTCTTT. Based on the CDR3 plus reference TRBV5-1 and TRBJ1-1, the full variable domain is KAGVTQTPRYLIKTRGQQVTLSCSPISGHRSVSWYQQTPGQGLQFLFEYFSETQRNKGNFPGRFSGRQFSNSRSEMNVSTLELGDSALYLCASSLDEGEAFFGQGTRLTVV.

The gene calls are TRBV7-2 and TRBJ1-1; possibly TRBD1 for D (6 bases). The CDR3 totals 14 residues. CDR1 and CDR2 (germline): SGHTA, FQGNSA. The ends were cut back, 5 bases at V and 1 base at J, with 11 bases in the middle. CDR3: CASSEDSWNTEAFF. The CDR3 DNA is TGTGCCAGCAGCGAGGACAGCTGGAACACTGAAGCTTTCTTT.

The V call is TRBV2, the J call TRBJ2-1, with no clear D. In germline, CDR1 is SNHLY, CDR2 FYNNEI. The CDR3 runs 12 residues. Trimming took off 4 bases at V and 4 bases at J, with 5 bases between the two ends. The CDR3 DNA follows: TGTGCCAGCAGTGGAGTTTACAATGAGCAGTTCTTC. Protein sequence: CASSGVYNEQFF.

Concerning this clone: A junction boundary mismatches the germline segment, possibly from a read error. The rearrangement joins TRBV7-9 to TRBJ2-7; no firm D call. This CDR3 comprises 13 residues. CDR1 is SEHNR and CDR2 is FQNEAQ in the germline V gene (reference sequence). This CDR3 reads CSSSPTQTYEQYF. The CDR3 DNA sequence: TGTTCCAGCAGCCCCACACAAACCTACGAGCAGTACTTC.

This clone was found a few times. This chain links TRBV7-3 with TRBJ1-2; D ambiguous. Germline CDR1 reads SGHTA; CDR2 reads FQGTGA. The CDR3 runs 17 residues. Trimming pared 5 bases from V and 0 bases from J, leaving 19 bases between. The CDR3 region is CASSPHPDGEANYGYTF. DNA of the CDR3: TGTGCCAGCAGCCCTCACCCTGACGGGGAAGCTAACTATGGCTACACCTTC.

The chain has TRBV9 and TRBJ1-1, with D possibly being TRBD1 (6 bases). From germline, CDR1 is SGDLS and CDR2 YYNGEE. The CDR3 has 14 amino acids. Trimming removed 4 bases at V and 0 bases at J, with 10 bases between. The DNA for the CDR3 is TGTGCCAGCAGCTTAACAGGGATGAACACTGAAGCTTTCTTT. The encoded protein is CASSLTGMNTEAFF.